This T cell receptor beta chain was identified in a study of T cells in localized non-small cell lung cancer. Study conclusions and caveats: Tumor samples were not multi-region, leaving intratumor heterogeneity unexcluded. Patients showing higher blood T cell density tended to see longer overall survival.

Details on this clone: Its antigen is unknown.

Assay used: immunoSEQ multiplex PCR; TCRdb lists only in-frame clones, some missing. The data show about 24,000 clones, over 75% seen once. V trimming: 5 bases; J trimming: 5 bases; junction bases outside the gene matches: 3. Germline V gene data show CDR1 as SNHLY and CDR2 as FYNNEI. The CDR3 totals 14 residues. This material consisted of peripheral blood, taken before any cancer treatment. The source is a male donor aged 60 or older with stage I squamous cell lung carcinoma. The rearrangement joins TRBV2 to TRBJ2-3; 11 nucleotides line up with TRBD1. This chain's CDR3 is CASSPDRGQDTQYF. CDR3 DNA sequence: TGTGCCAGCAGTCCGGACAGGGGGCAAGATACGCAGTATTTT.